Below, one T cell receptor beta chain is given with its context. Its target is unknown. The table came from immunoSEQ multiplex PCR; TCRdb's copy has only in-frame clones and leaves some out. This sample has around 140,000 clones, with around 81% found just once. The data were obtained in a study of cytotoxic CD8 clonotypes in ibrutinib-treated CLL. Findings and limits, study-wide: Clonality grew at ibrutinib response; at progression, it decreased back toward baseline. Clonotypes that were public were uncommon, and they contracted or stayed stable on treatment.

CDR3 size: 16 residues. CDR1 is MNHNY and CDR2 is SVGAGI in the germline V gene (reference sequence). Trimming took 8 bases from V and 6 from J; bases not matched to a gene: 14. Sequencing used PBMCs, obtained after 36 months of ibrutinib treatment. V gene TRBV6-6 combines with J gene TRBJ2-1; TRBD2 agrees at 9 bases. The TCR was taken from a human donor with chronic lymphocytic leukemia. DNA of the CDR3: TGTGCCAGCTCTCAATTATATAGCGGGGGTGGCAATGAGCAGTTCTTC. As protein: CASSQLYSGGGNEQFF.